The clone carrying this TCR beta chain was found once. Its antigen is unknown. This sample stems from a study of identical twins' blood T cells. Study-wide findings and caveats: Top TCRbeta clonotypes were shared more with twin than unrelated donors. Shared CDR3 clonotype counts between two donors mainly tracked the product of their cloneset sizes, twins included.

TCRdb reprocessed the 5' RACE reads with MiXCR, giving one entry per CDR3 protein. Of a few hundred thousand distinct CDR3 sequences listed, over 25% are singletons. Reared together, all three twin pairs probably met the same infectious agents and vaccines. Per germline, CDR1 MNHNS and CDR2 SASEGT. With 8 bases clipped from V and 0 bases from J, the junction kept 7 bases outside the gene matches. CDR3 size: 15 residues. This clonotype was sampled from a woman aged 18 to 55 in good health. Sequenced: PBMCs. This chain connects TRBV6-1 to TRBJ2-1; 7 bases agree with TRBD2. The CDR3 here is CASGTNGSSYNEQFF. The CDR3 DNA follows: TGTGCCAGCGGGACTAACGGGAGCTCCTACAATGAGCAGTTCTTC.